The next 26 T cell receptor beta chains were all read from a single sample in a study of blood T cell repertoires in COVID-19. Here immunoSEQ multiplex PCR was the method, and the copy in TCRdb shows in-frame clones only, minus some. There are about 250,000 clones in the sample; about 91% occur only once, and about 1.3% lies in the top ten. The sample consisted of peripheral blood. Receptors were obtained from an older man with acute or convalescent COVID-19.

The sample holds one count of this clone. The chain is built from TRBV7-9 and TRBJ1-2; D might be TRBD1 (5 bases). Looked up from germline, CDR1 is SEHNR and CDR2 is FQNEAQ (reference sequence). CDR3 length: 14 amino acids. With 1 base removed from V and 6 bases from J, the gap between germline ends came to 12 bases. CDR3 region: CASSLEVGVDGYTF. The CDR3 DNA reads TGTGCCAGCAGCTTAGAGGTAGGGGTGGATGGCTACACCTTC.

J is TRBJ2-1 and V is TRBV7-9; TRBD1 is a possible D gene (7 bases). Trimming removed 5 bases at V and 0 bases at J, with 8 bases between. Germline CDR1 reads SEHNR; CDR2 reads FQNEAQ (reference sequence). This CDR3 comprises 14 residues. The CDR3 DNA follows: TGTGCCAGCAGCCAGGGGGGCTCCTACAATGAGCAGTTCTTC. Encoded protein: CASSQGGSYNEQFF.

This clone came up once. The chain's CDR3 is CASSPAGIKYGYTF. The CDR3 DNA is TGTGCCAGCAGCCCGGCGGGCATTAAGTATGGCTACACCTTC. This chain links TRBV6-5 with TRBJ1-2, with unresolved D. The CDR3 covers 14 residues. Germline V CDR1 and CDR2: MNHEY, SVGAGI. V shed 6 bases and J shed 5 bases, with 16 bases lying between them.

This chain connects TRBV5-4 to TRBJ2-3; 8 positions match TRBD2. This CDR3 is 15 amino acids long. Germline V gene lookup returns CDR1 SGHNT and CDR2 YYREEE (reference sequence). Trimming took 4 bases from V and 6 from J; bases not matched to a gene: 10. CDR3 residues: CASSIGFGREDTQYF. CDR3 coding DNA: TGTGCCAGCAGCATTGGATTCGGGAGGGAGGATACGCAGTATTTT.

This chain connects TRBV7-2 to TRBJ2-2; D is possibly TRBD1 (5 bases). The germline gives CDR1 SGHTA, CDR2 FQGNSA. The CDR3 length is 13 residues. Trimming pared 2 bases from V and 7 bases from J, leaving 8 bases between. The CDR3 sequence: CASSLTDIGELFF. DNA of the CDR3: TGTGCCAGCAGCTTAACGGACATCGGGGAGCTGTTTTTT.

This chain links TRBV6-2 or TRBV6-3 with TRBJ1-1, with 8 positions matching TRBD1. Germline-derived CDR1 and CDR2 are MNHEY and SVGEGT. The CDR3 has 14 amino acids. V shed 6 bases and J 4 bases; nucleotides not matched to a gene: 7. DNA for the CDR3: TGTGCCAGCAGCGACAGGGGTCGTAGCACTGAAGCTTTCTTT. As protein: CASSDRGRSTEAFF.

V and J are TRBV7-2 and TRBJ2-7, with TRBD2 identical over 7 bases. Per germline, CDR1 SGHTA and CDR2 FQGNSA. After removal of 0 bases from V and 0 bases from J, the junction contained 5 bases not matched to a gene. This CDR3 is 16 amino acids long. DNA for the CDR3: TGTGCCAGCAGCTTAGCGGATAGCGGGTCCTCCTACGAGCAGTACTTC. Its protein is CASSLADSGSSYEQYF.

The chain uses TRBV12-5 and TRBJ1-5; 8 nucleotides line up with TRBD1. Germline V lookup: CDR1 LGHNT, CDR2 FRNRAP. The CDR3 is made up of 15 amino acids. After removal of 6 bases from V and 2 bases from J, the junction contained 6 bases not matched to a gene. The CDR3 here is CASGPTGVGNQPQHF. The CDR3 nucleotides read TGTGCTAGTGGCCCGACAGGGGTCGGCAATCAGCCCCAGCATTTT.

This sequence joins TRBV18 and TRBJ2-1, with TRBD2 matching over 8 bases. The CDR3 has 16 residues. J lost 3 bases, V lost 3 bases, and 7 bases had no gene match. CDR1 and CDR2 (germline): KGHSH, LQKENI. CDR3 sequence reads: CASSPPFSGGYNEQFF. The CDR3 DNA reads TGTGCCAGCTCACCTCCCTTCAGCGGGGGCTACAATGAGCAGTTCTTC. The full variable domain, with the rest looked up from reference TRBV18 and TRBJ2-1, is NAGVMQNPRHLVRRRGQEARLRCSPMKGHSHVYWYRQLPEEGLKFMVYLQKENIIDESGMPKERFSAEFPKEGPSILRIQQVVRGDSAAYFCASSPPFSGGYNEQFFGPGTRLTVL.

The chain is built from TRBV7-9 and TRBJ2-7, with D perhaps TRBD1 (6 bases). The CDR3 runs 16 residues. Trimming shortened V by 1 base and J by 3 bases, and 16 bases separated the two germline ends. Germline assignment: CDR1 SEHNR and CDR2 FQNEAQ (reference sequence). CDR3 sequence: CASSLVLGTKIYEQYF. DNA of the CDR3: TGTGCCAGCAGCTTAGTGTTAGGGACAAAGATCTACGAGCAGTACTTC.

The V call is TRBV18, the J call TRBJ1-4; perhaps TRBD1 as D (5 bases). CDR1 is KGHSH and CDR2 is LQKENI in the germline V gene. This CDR3 region has 17 residues. Trimming stripped 3 bases from V and 0 bases from J, with 14 bases between. For the CDR3, the DNA is TGTGCCAGCTCACCTCGGGGGGAAACAGCAACTAATGAAAAACTGTTTTTT. Amino acids: CASSPRGETATNEKLFF.

The table lists this clone with many counts. The chain has TRBV7-9 and TRBJ2-5; 7 nucleotides match TRBD2. The V gene end was trimmed by 0 bases and the J gene end by 5 bases; junction bases not matched to a gene: 6. The CDR3 consists of 15 residues. Looked up from germline, CDR1 is SEHNR and CDR2 is FQNEAQ (reference sequence). The DNA of the CDR3 is TGTGCCAGCAGCTTAGCCAGGGAGGGTCGGGAGACCCAGTACTTC. It specifies CASSLAREGRETQYF.

The chain couples TRBV5-6 to TRBJ1-2; no clear D gene. V was cut by 3 bases and J by 4 bases, with 19 bases left in between. The CDR3 is made up of 16 amino acids. Germline values: CDR1 SGHDT, CDR2 YYEEEE. The CDR3 sequence is CASSSGATIAVYGYTF. Here the CDR3 DNA reads TGTGCCAGCAGCTCCGGCGCGACAATCGCCGTCTATGGCTACACCTTC.

This clone was detected only a few times. The chain couples TRBV5-5 to TRBJ2-5; D is possibly TRBD2 (7 bases). CDR3 length: 15 amino acids. Trimming pared 4 bases from V and 5 bases from J, leaving 18 bases between. Germline assignment: CDR1 SGHKS and CDR2 YYEKEE (reference sequence). Here the CDR3 reads CASSQGGGAPETQYF. For the CDR3, the DNA is TGTGCCAGCAGCCAGGGAGGGGGGGCCCCGGAGACCCAGTACTTC.

The chain recombines TRBV19 with TRBJ2-6; TRBD1 matches 7 bases. Losses at the gene ends were 2 bases for V and 2 bases for J; bases not matched to a gene: 0. The CDR3 runs 15 residues. In germline, CDR1 is LNHDA, CDR2 SQIVND (reference sequence). Written as DNA, the CDR3 is TGTGCCAGTAGTATACAGGGGGCTGGGGCCAACGTCCTGACTTTC. As protein: CASSIQGAGANVLTF. Full variable domain (outside the CDR3, taken from reference TRBV19 and TRBJ2-6): DGGITQSPKYLFRKEGQNVTLSCEQNLNHDAMYWYRQDPGQGLRLIYYSQIVNDFQKGDIAEGYSVSREKKESFPLTVTSAQKNPTAFYLCASSIQGAGANVLTFGAGSRLTVL.

The chain uses TRBV14 and TRBJ2-3; no clear D. The CDR3 totals 11 residues. V lost 3 bases and J lost 6, with 4 bases in between. The V gene's germline CDR1 is SGHDN and CDR2 FVKESK. CDR3 coding DNA: TGTGCCAGCAGCCACACTGATACGCAGTATTTT. This translates into CASSHTDTQYF.

The chain employs TRBV6-5 and TRBJ1-1; 9 bases fit TRBD1. From germline, CDR1 is MNHEY and CDR2 SVGAGI. V shed 5 bases, J shed 4 bases, and the junction held 2 bases outside the gene matches. There are 13 residues in the CDR3. CDR3 loop: CASSTTGGTEAFF. CDR3 DNA sequence: TGTGCCAGCAGTACGACAGGGGGCACTGAAGCTTTCTTT.

The chain is built from TRBV3-1 (or the pseudogene TRBV3-2) and TRBJ2-5; maybe TRBD2 (6 bases). Trimming stripped 4 bases from V and 2 bases from J, with 14 bases between. From germline, CDR1 is LGHDT and CDR2 YNNKEL (reference sequence). This CDR3 is 15 amino acids long. CDR3: CASSRRGVRQETQYF. The CDR3 DNA reads as TGTGCCAGCAGCCGTCGCGGGGTACGGCAAGAGACCCAGTACTTC.

This chain uses TRBV3-1 (or the pseudogene TRBV3-2) with TRBJ2-6; TRBD1 matches 8 bases. The CDR3 has 17 residues. The germline V gene encodes CDR1 LGHDT and CDR2 YNNKEL (reference sequence). Germline trimming cut 1 base from V and 3 bases from J; bases unmatched to any gene: 5. The CDR3 reads CASSQGPGGGGANVLTF. CDR3 DNA sequence: TGTGCCAGCAGCCAAGGCCCAGGGGGCGGTGGGGCCAACGTCCTGACTTTC.

The chain employs TRBV12-3 or TRBV12-4 and TRBJ1-1; D not certain. Deletions cut 6 bases from V and 5 bases from J, with 10 bases between. The CDR3 runs to 12 residues. The CDR3: CASRRQETEAFF. The CDR3 DNA reads as TGTGCCAGCAGGAGACAAGAGACTGAAGCTTTCTTT.

The chain couples TRBV29-1 to TRBJ2-3, with TRBD2 matching 10 bases. Germline CDR1 reads SQVTM; CDR2 reads ANQGSEA. The V gene end was trimmed by 4 bases and the J gene end by 2 bases; junction bases not matched to a gene: 3. The CDR3 loop spans 14 amino acids. The CDR3 DNA sequence: TGCAGCGTTGCGAGCGGGGGGGACACAGATACGCAGTATTTT. Translating it yields CSVASGGDTDTQYF.

CDR3 in DNA: TGCGCCAGCAGTCGAGACAGGGGGCGCGTCGAGACCCAGTACTTC. Translated: CASSRDRGRVETQYF. This chain links TRBV5-1 with TRBJ2-5; 10 positions match TRBD1. V was clipped by 5 bases and J by 5 bases; unmatched bases: 9. The germline V gene encodes CDR1 SGHRS and CDR2 YFSETQ. The CDR3 spans 15 residues.

The J gene is TRBJ1-1, the V gene TRBV4-1; no definite D call. The germline V gene encodes CDR1 MGHRA and CDR2 YSYEKL. The CDR3 consists of 16 residues. The V gene lost 0 bases and the J gene lost 2 bases, with 13 bases spanning the gap. CDR3 in amino acids: CASSQDWPRANTEAFF. CDR3 DNA sequence: TGCGCCAGCAGCCAAGATTGGCCGAGGGCTAACACTGAAGCTTTCTTT.

This clone appeared once. The V gene is TRBV5-1, the J gene TRBJ2-7; possible D gene TRBD2, 6 bases. CDR1 SGHRS and CDR2 YFSETQ come from the germline V gene. V lost 3 bases, J lost 5 bases, and 18 bases lay in between. The CDR3 loop spans 15 amino acids. In nucleotides, the CDR3 is TGCGCCAGCAGCTCCCTAGGAGGGCCTTTCGACGAGCAGTACTTC. This codes for CASSSLGGPFDEQYF.

The chain joins TRBV19 to TRBJ1-5; D call uncertain. V lost 4 bases and J lost 4, with 14 bases in between. Germline CDR1 reads LNHDA; CDR2 reads SQIVND (reference sequence). This CDR3 has 15 residues. The CDR3 here is CASSSTRGRNQPQHF. CDR3 sequence (DNA): TGTGCCAGTAGTAGTACACGAGGGCGGAATCAGCCCCAGCATTTT.

This chain uses TRBV2 with TRBJ2-3; the D is unclear. Germline loops: CDR1 SNHLY, CDR2 FYNNEI. Between the trimmed V and J ends, which lost 4 bases and 1 base, there was a span of 15 bases. The CDR3 loop spans 16 amino acids. Here the CDR3 reads CASSARLFGGTDTQYF. CDR3 nucleotide sequence: TGTGCCAGCAGTGCCCGACTGTTTGGCGGCACAGATACGCAGTATTTT.